This T cell receptor beta chain was retrieved from a study of neurological immune-mediated disorders. TCRdb analysed the 5' RACE reads with MiXCR anew, one entry per CDR3 protein. This repertoire shows almost 30,000 distinct CDR3 sequences, roughly an eighth found once; its top ten account for about 5.6%. This clonotype was counted many times. This CDR3 region has 15 residues. Trimming at V came to 6 bases and at J to 7 bases, leaving 8 bases not matched to a gene. This TCR was recovered from a woman in her sixties or seventies in good health. The sample consisted of PBMCs. J is TRBJ2-2 and V is TRBV12-3 or TRBV12-4; 10 nucleotides line up with TRBD1. The CDR3 is CASRTGQGRNGELFF. CDR3 nucleotides: TGTGCCAGCAGGACGGGACAGGGGAGGAACGGGGAGCTGTTTTTT.